A single sample is the source of the 28 T cell receptor beta chains below, sequenced in a study of blood T cell repertoires in COVID-19. Assay used: immunoSEQ multiplex PCR; TCRdb lists only in-frame clones, some missing. This sample carries about 290,000 clones, about nine tenths of them seen once, and the ten largest clones take less than 2%. Sequencing was done on a sample of PBMCs or T cells enriched from blood (not recorded which). These receptors came from a woman aged 40 to 50 who had recovered from COVID-19.

The chain has TRBV25-1 and TRBJ2-2; TRBD2 is a possible D gene (5 bases). The V end was cut by 7 bases, the J end by 5 bases, with 5 bases between. CDR1 and CDR2 (germline): MGHDK, SYGVNS. The CDR3 extends over 11 amino acids. The CDR3 sequence is CASTGTGELFF. The DNA for the CDR3 is TGTGCCAGCACGGGAACCGGGGAGCTGTTTTTT.

This clone has just one count. This CDR3 reads CASSLTPGYEQYF. CDR3 DNA: TGCGCCAGCAGCCTCACCCCGGGCTACGAGCAGTACTTC. The V and J genes are TRBV4-1 and TRBJ2-7; D is undetermined. Trimming cost V 4 bases and J 3 bases, with 10 bases left between them. The CDR3 is 13 amino acids. In germline, CDR1 is MGHRA, CDR2 YSYEKL.

The chain combines TRBV5-4 with TRBJ1-1; D might be TRBD1 (5 bases). Trimming pared 3 bases from V and 2 bases from J, leaving 14 bases between. The CDR3 runs 15 residues. Germline values: CDR1 SGHNT, CDR2 YYREEE (reference sequence). CDR3 in amino acids: CASSSTTEFNTEAFF. DNA of the CDR3: TGTGCCAGCAGCTCAACGACAGAATTTAACACTGAAGCTTTCTTT.

The rearrangement uses TRBV30 and TRBJ2-1, with TRBD2 identical over 13 bases. Germline V CDR1 and CDR2: GTSNPN, SVGIG (reference sequence). Trimming cost V 3 bases and J 8 bases; bases outside gene matches: 7. This CDR3 has 15 amino acids. The CDR3 sequence: CAWRKGLAGLDEQFF. Here the CDR3 DNA reads TGTGCCTGGAGGAAGGGACTAGCGGGATTGGATGAGCAGTTCTTC.

V is TRBV5-4 and J is TRBJ1-1; TRBD1 matches at 7 bases. Germline lookup yields CDR1 SGHNT and CDR2 YYREEE (reference sequence). The CDR3 has 16 residues. With V trimmed by 4 bases and J by 0 bases, 9 bases remained unmatched. The CDR3 is CASSTTTGWVNTEAFF. As DNA, the CDR3 is TGTGCCAGCAGCACCACGACAGGGTGGGTGAACACTGAAGCTTTCTTT.

This clone was picked up a small number of times. The V and J genes are TRBV7-3 and TRBJ2-2; possibly TRBD2 for D (5 bases). The V end lost 1 base, the J end lost 3 bases, and 12 bases lay between the germline ends. The CDR3 has 16 amino acids. CDR1 is SGHTA and CDR2 is FQGTGA in the germline V gene. CDR3 residues: CASSLKWERDTGELFF. The DNA of the CDR3 is TGTGCCAGCAGCTTAAAGTGGGAGAGGGACACCGGGGAGCTGTTTTTT.

This chain joins TRBV7-9 and TRBJ1-5; tentative D call: TRBD1 (6 bases). In germline, CDR1 is SEHNR, CDR2 FQNEAQ (reference sequence). The CDR3 runs to 13 residues. V gave up 5 bases and J gave up 7 bases, with 12 bases separating them. This chain's CDR3 is CASSSQGIQPQHF. CDR3 coding DNA: TGTGCCAGCAGCAGCCAGGGGATCCAGCCCCAGCATTTT.

The chain employs TRBV5-5 and TRBJ1-5; D is possibly TRBD1 (5 bases). Germline-derived CDR1 and CDR2 are SGHKS and YYEKEE (reference sequence). V lost 3 bases and J lost 2, with 9 bases in between. This CDR3 is 14 amino acids long. Written as DNA, the CDR3 is TGTGCCAGCAGCTGGGTAGGGGGCAATCAGCCCCAGCATTTT. This encodes CASSWVGGNQPQHF.

This rearrangement joins TRBV5-1 to TRBJ1-1, with 9 positions matching TRBD1. Germline V lookup: CDR1 SGHRS, CDR2 YFSETQ. The CDR3 covers 17 residues. V gave up 4 bases and J gave up 1 base; unmatched junction bases: 11. CDR3 DNA: TGCGCCAGCAGCGACAGGGGGTTGGCGTTTGGGAACACTGAAGCTTTCTTT. Amino acids: CASSDRGLAFGNTEAFF.

The rearrangement uses TRBV3-1 (or the pseudogene TRBV3-2) and TRBJ2-7; the match to TRBD1 covers 12 bases. Germline V gene sequence: CDR1 LGHDT, CDR2 YNNKEL (reference sequence). J lost 2 bases, V lost 4 bases, and 3 bases had no gene match. This CDR3 has 15 residues. CDR3 region: CASSPGQGAPYEQYF. The CDR3 DNA sequence: TGTGCCAGCAGCCCGGGACAGGGGGCCCCCTACGAGCAGTACTTC.

CDR3 in amino acids: CASRDRGRLLGNSPLHF. In nucleotides, the CDR3 is TGTGCCAGTAGGGACAGGGGGCGCCTACTTGGGAATTCACCCCTCCACTTT. The chain uses TRBV19 and TRBJ1-6; 11 bases fit TRBD1. The germline CDR1 and CDR2 sequences are LNHDA and SQIVND (reference sequence). With 6 bases clipped from V and 7 bases from J, the junction kept 11 bases outside the gene matches. This CDR3 region has 17 residues.

This clone was recorded only once. CDR3 region: CASSQTQGGNTEAFF. In DNA, the CDR3 is TGTGCCAGCAGCCAGACTCAAGGGGGGAACACTGAAGCTTTCTTT. The rearrangement uses TRBV4-2 and TRBJ1-1; D possibly corresponds to TRBD1 (6 bases). Germline V gene sequence: CDR1 LGHNA, CDR2 YNFKEQ. The CDR3 loop spans 15 amino acids. The V gene lost 3 bases and the J gene lost 1 base, with 12 bases spanning the gap.

V and J are TRBV5-1 and TRBJ1-2, with D perhaps matching TRBD1 (5 bases). The V gene's germline CDR1 is SGHRS and CDR2 YFSETQ. Trimming removed 4 bases from V and 1 base from J, with 11 bases in between. This CDR3 contains 14 residues. The CDR3 nucleotides read TGCGCCAGCAGCCCGACAGAGTTTAACTATGGCTACACCTTC. Amino acid sequence: CASSPTEFNYGYTF.

The chain recombines TRBV19 with TRBJ1-1, with unresolved D. This CDR3 region has 13 residues. Trimming pared 5 bases from V and 1 base from J, leaving 8 bases between. Germline CDR1 LNHDA, CDR2 SQIVND (reference sequence). CDR3 in DNA: TGTGCCAGTAGTTTTCGACAGAACACTGAAGCTTTCTTT. It codes for CASSFRQNTEAFF. The variable domain in full, with the rest retrieved from reference TRBV19 and TRBJ1-1, is DGGITQSPKYLFRKEGQNVTLSCEQNLNHDAMYWYRQDPGQGLRLIYYSQIVNDFQKGDIAEGYSVSREKKESFPLTVTSAQKNPTAFYLCASSFRQNTEAFFGQGTRLTVV.

The chain combines TRBV18 with TRBJ1-5; D perhaps matches TRBD1 (6 bases). Germline CDR1 is KGHSH and CDR2 is LQKENI. CDR3 length: 15 amino acids. V gave up 1 base and J gave up 7 bases, with 14 bases separating them. As DNA, the CDR3 is TGTGCCAGCTCACCACGGGGGCAGGGGAAGCAGCCCCAGCATTTT. Translation: CASSPRGQGKQPQHF.

This chain joins TRBV4-1 and TRBJ1-4, with D perhaps matching TRBD1 (5 bases). The V gene's germline CDR1 is MGHRA and CDR2 YSYEKL. There are 13 residues in the CDR3. Trimming removed 5 bases at V and 8 bases at J, with 12 bases between. As DNA, the CDR3 is TGCGCCAGCAGCGGGGCAAATAGGGAAAAACTGTTTTTT. Its translation is CASSGANREKLFF.

This chain links TRBV2 with TRBJ1-1, with D possibly TRBD1 on 5 matching bases. The CDR3 covers 13 residues. Germline CDR1 SNHLY, CDR2 FYNNEI. The V end lost 2 bases, the J end lost 4 bases, and 8 bases lay between the germline ends. For the CDR3, the DNA is TGTGCCAGCAGTGAACCCGGGGGCACTGAAGCTTTCTTT. The encoded protein is CASSEPGGTEAFF.

Only a few counts were recorded for this clone. The V call is TRBV5-1, the J call TRBJ1-1, with TRBD1 matching 8 bases. The CDR3 consists of 15 residues. Germline trimming cut 5 bases from V and 3 bases from J; bases unmatched to any gene: 9. CDR1 and CDR2 (germline): SGHRS, YFSETQ. The CDR3 DNA sequence: TGCGCCAGCAGTGACCGGACAGGGCCGGACACTGAAGCTTTCTTT. Protein: CASSDRTGPDTEAFF.

The chain recombines TRBV5-4 with TRBJ2-1; 8 positions agree with TRBD2. The CDR3 length is 16 residues. The ends lost 4 bases at V and 2 bases at J; junction bases unmatched: 8. Germline V gene lookup returns CDR1 SGHNT and CDR2 YYREEE (reference sequence). CDR3 sequence: CASSPTGTRTYNEQFF. In DNA form, the CDR3 reads TGTGCCAGCAGCCCCACCGGGACTAGAACCTACAATGAGCAGTTCTTC.

This chain joins TRBV30 and TRBJ2-7; TRBD2 agrees at 10 bases. Germline loops: CDR1 GTSNPN, CDR2 SVGIG (reference sequence). The CDR3 has 13 residues. V shed 2 bases, J shed 7 bases, and the junction held 5 bases outside the gene matches. CDR3 nucleotides: TGTGCCTGGAGTACCAATAGCGGGAGGGAGCAGTACTTC. This codes for CAWSTNSGREQYF.

V usage is TRBV9 and J usage is TRBJ1-5; D is possibly TRBD1 (6 bases). Germline loops: CDR1 SGDLS, CDR2 YYNGEE. Trimming removed 3 bases at V and 1 base at J, with 8 bases between. There are 14 residues in the CDR3. CDR3 in amino acids: CASSATGSNQPQHF. CDR3 DNA sequence: TGTGCCAGCAGCGCGACAGGAAGCAATCAGCCCCAGCATTTT.

The chain employs TRBV6-2 or TRBV6-3 and TRBJ1-1, with 7 bases that match TRBD1. Germline assignment: CDR1 MNHEY and CDR2 SVGEGT. The trim removed 5 bases at V and 1 base at J, leaving 7 bases unmatched. CDR3 length: 15 residues. The DNA for the CDR3 is TGTGCCAGCAGTAGGAGACAGGGTTGGAACACTGAAGCTTTCTTT. Residues: CASSRRQGWNTEAFF.

Concerning this clone: The same CDR3 is also encoded by other DNA sequences in this sample. The chain couples TRBV14 to TRBJ1-1, with D perhaps matching TRBD1 (5 bases). The CDR3 extends over 14 amino acids. Germline V gene sequence: CDR1 SGHDN, CDR2 FVKESK. V lost 1 base to trimming and J lost 0 bases, with 6 bases between them. CDR3 residues: CASSQAGMNTEAFF. The CDR3 DNA reads TGTGCCAGCAGCCAAGCAGGGATGAACACTGAAGCTTTCTTT.

This clone has at least ten counts. The V and J genes are TRBV18 and TRBJ1-2; TRBD1 agrees at 8 bases. V lost 2 bases and J lost 7; bases outside the gene matches: 9. Germline CDR1 and CDR2: KGHSH and LQKENI. There are 15 residues in the CDR3. CDR3 DNA sequence: TGTGCCAGCTCACCAGGTCTAGGGACAGGTAGTGGCTACACCTTC. The encoded protein is CASSPGLGTGSGYTF. The variable domain in full, completed from reference TRBV18 and TRBJ1-2, reads NAGVMQNPRHLVRRRGQEARLRCSPMKGHSHVYWYRQLPEEGLKFMVYLQKENIIDESGMPKERFSAEFPKEGPSILRIQQVVRGDSAAYFCASSPGLGTGSGYTFGSGTRLTVV.

This sequence joins TRBV16 and TRBJ1-1; no clear D gene. Trimming stripped 0 bases from V and 4 bases from J, with 18 bases between. CDR1 is KGHSY and CDR2 is FQNENV in the germline V gene. The CDR3 loop spans 17 amino acids. CDR3 in DNA: TGTGCCAGCAGCCAATCCACAGTGTCCTTCTTGACCACTGAAGCTTTCTTT. Its protein is CASSQSTVSFLTTEAFF.

V is TRBV19 and J is TRBJ1-5; a weak D match, TRBD1 (5 bases). The germline gives CDR1 LNHDA, CDR2 SQIVND (reference sequence). Trimming shortened V by 6 bases and J by 3 bases, and 12 bases separated the two germline ends. CDR3 length: 14 amino acids. The DNA of the CDR3 is TGTGCCAGTAGATCAGGGACTGTCAATCAGCCCCAGCATTTT. It specifies CASRSGTVNQPQHF.

V and J are TRBV6-5 and TRBJ1-1; TRBD1 aligns across 10 bases. This CDR3 region has 14 residues. CDR1 is MNHEY, CDR2 SVGAGI, per germline. The ends lost 4 bases at V and 5 bases at J; junction bases unmatched: 4. This CDR3 reads CASSSGTGVTEAFF. CDR3 bases: TGTGCCAGCAGTTCCGGGACAGGGGTAACTGAAGCTTTCTTT.

The chain joins TRBV29-1 to TRBJ1-2; possibly TRBD1 for D (5 bases). V lost 0 bases to trimming and J lost 2 bases, with 19 bases between them. CDR1 is SQVTM and CDR2 is ANQGSEA in the germline V gene. The CDR3 is made up of 17 amino acids. The CDR3 sequence: CSVEDWNSGIYNYGYTF. For the CDR3, the DNA is TGCAGCGTTGAAGATTGGAATTCAGGGATATACAACTATGGCTACACCTTC.